This entry describes one T cell receptor (beta chain). The antigen is not known. The entry originates in a study of post-analysis software for immune sequencing data. Study-level background: Included courses were relapsing-remitting and secondary progressive multiple sclerosis; progressive-relapsing multiple sclerosis was also included.

Study outcomes and limitations: Normalized Chao1 diversity was significantly reduced in patients versus controls. By F measure, strong co-clustering occurred among samples prepared in the same batch. In patients, TRBV5-6, TRBV5-1 and TRBV20-1 belonged to five TRBV segments found more frequently than in controls.

Trimming pared 7 bases from V and 1 base from J, leaving 11 bases between. CDR3 length: 14 residues. Unique-molecular-identifier-tagged TCR beta cDNA libraries were used. From approximately 0.95 to 9.8 million T cells, 400,000 to 600,000 cDNA molecules were obtained. Each CDR3 protein gets one entry after TCRdb re-called the PCR reads with MiXCR. The sample consists of about half a million distinct CDR3 sequences, less than 40% of them appearing once. The receptor was isolated from a girl aged 2-17 years with multiple sclerosis. The sample was blood. The J gene is TRBJ1-5, the V gene TRBV12-3 or TRBV12-4; tentative D call: TRBD1 (5 bases). The CDR3 here is CASTRAGSNQPQHF. The CDR3 coding sequence is TGTGCCAGCACTCGCGCAGGGAGCAATCAGCCCCAGCATTTT.